Each of the 11 T cell receptor beta chains below was sequenced from the same sample in a study of cytomegalovirus exposure and HLA in healthy donors. The PCR employed 60 Vbeta primers together with 13 Jbeta primers. The data were produced by immunoSEQ multiplex PCR, yet TCRdb's version contains in-frame clones alone and is incomplete. Here the sample spans more than 150,000 clones, 80% being singletons. Source material: PBMCs. The receptor source for this set is a woman in her thirties in good health and CMV-seronegative.

The chain combines TRBV15 with TRBJ2-1; a weak D match, TRBD1 (5 bases). CDR1 is LNHNV and CDR2 is YYDKDF in the germline V gene (reference sequence). The CDR3 has 16 amino acids. The V end was cut by 5 bases, the J end by 5 bases, with 19 bases between. The CDR3: CATSSPLQGTHNEQFF. DNA for the CDR3: TGTGCCACCAGCTCTCCTCTGCAGGGTACCCACAATGAGCAGTTCTTC.

The gene calls are TRBV7-3 and TRBJ2-2; D perhaps matches TRBD2 (6 bases). The CDR3 sequence is 16 residues long. The germline V gene has CDR1 SGHTA and CDR2 FQGTGA. V dropped 0 bases and J dropped 6 bases, with 14 bases sitting between them. The CDR3 region is CASSLTGRGSPGELFF. CDR3 coding DNA: TGTGCCAGCAGCTTAACAGGCCGGGGGTCCCCCGGGGAGCTGTTTTTT.

This CDR3 reads CSVEDPRTGKADTQYF. DNA for the CDR3: TGCAGCGTTGAAGATCCCCGGACAGGGAAGGCAGATACGCAGTATTTT. The V gene is TRBV29-1, the J gene TRBJ2-3, with 8 bases lining up with TRBD1. Germline V lookup: CDR1 SQVTM, CDR2 ANQGSEA. Trimming cost V 0 bases and J 4 bases; bases outside gene matches: 9. This CDR3 comprises 16 residues.

The CDR3 loop is CASSYSTGSSYEQYF. The CDR3 DNA sequence: TGTGCCAGCAGTTACTCGACGGGGAGCTCCTACGAGCAGTACTTC. The V call is TRBV6-5, the J call TRBJ2-5, with D possibly TRBD2 on 5 matching bases. The J call could be wrong; TRBJ2-7 is a better fit for the DNA end. The CDR3 is 15 residues long. Germline lookup yields CDR1 MNHEY and CDR2 SVGAGI.

The rearrangement joins TRBV29-1 to TRBJ1-2, with TRBD1 matching over 8 bases. In germline, CDR1 is SQVTM, CDR2 ANQGSEA. With 3 bases clipped from V and 4 bases from J, the junction kept 16 bases outside the gene matches. The CDR3 spans 17 residues. For the CDR3, the DNA is TGCAGCGTTGATCCGAGGGGAGACAGGGGCTCCAGCTATGGCTACACCTTC. Protein: CSVDPRGDRGSSYGYTF.

This chain uses TRBV7-8 with TRBJ2-7, with D possibly being TRBD1 (5 bases). The CDR3 totals 14 residues. V was trimmed by 5 bases and J by 2 bases, leaving 13 bases between them. The germline V gene encodes CDR1 SGHVS and CDR2 FQNEAQ. The CDR3 coding sequence is TGTGCCAGCAGCGCAGTCGCAGGGACCTACGAGCAGTACTTC. Its protein is CASSAVAGTYEQYF.

The J gene is TRBJ2-7, the V gene TRBV30; D is possibly TRBD1 (6 bases). Germline CDR1 GTSNPN, CDR2 SVGIG (reference sequence). The CDR3 has 12 amino acids. Trimming took 1 base from V and 6 from J, leaving 10 bases between them. For the CDR3, the DNA is TGTGCCTGGAGTGCGCAGGGGTTCGAGCAGTACTTC. This gives the protein CAWSAQGFEQYF.

This chain joins TRBV9 and TRBJ2-7, with TRBD1 identical over 8 bases. The V gene's germline CDR1 is SGDLS and CDR2 YYNGEE. J gave up 2 bases and V 4 bases, and 5 bases lay outside the gene matches. The CDR3 is made up of 14 amino acids. Written as DNA, the CDR3 is TGTGCCAGCAGCCCAGGACAGGGAGCCTACGAGCAGTACTTC. It translates to CASSPGQGAYEQYF.

This clone was counted once. The chain joins TRBV27 to TRBJ1-1; TRBD1 matches 9 bases. The CDR3 is 14 residues long. Germline V gene data show CDR1 as MNHEY and CDR2 as SMNVEV (reference sequence). V dropped 5 bases and J dropped 1; count of bases not matched to a gene: 2. The CDR3 DNA reads as TGTGCCAGCAGTAGGGGACAGGGGAACACTGAAGCTTTCTTT. This sequence encodes CASSRGQGNTEAFF.

Note on this clone: At one of its ends the junction is not consistent with the germline gene, which may arise from a read error. This rearrangement joins TRBV7-2 to TRBJ1-6; D gene unclear. This CDR3 spans 13 amino acids. Germline assignment: CDR1 SGHTA and CDR2 FQGNSA. The CDR3 is CASSLVGWGGLDF. DNA of the CDR3: TGTGCCAGCAGCTTAGTAGGGTGGGGAGGGTTGGACTTT. Complete variable domain (other parts from reference TRBV7-2 and TRBJ1-6): GAGVSQSPSNKVTEKGKDVELRCDPISGHTALYWYRQSLGQGLEFLIYFQGNSAPDKSGLPSDRFSAERTGGSVSTLTIQRTQQEDSAVYLCASSLVGWGGLDFGNGTRLTVT.

CDR3 amino acids: CASSYSTAGTGELFF. DNA of the CDR3: TGTGCCAGCAGTTACTCGACAGCGGGCACCGGGGAGCTGTTTTTT. This rearrangement joins TRBV6-5 to TRBJ2-2, with D perhaps TRBD2 (6 bases). Trimming took 0 bases from V and 4 from J, leaving 9 bases between them. CDR1 and CDR2 from the germline V gene are MNHEY and SVGAGI. The CDR3 has 15 residues.